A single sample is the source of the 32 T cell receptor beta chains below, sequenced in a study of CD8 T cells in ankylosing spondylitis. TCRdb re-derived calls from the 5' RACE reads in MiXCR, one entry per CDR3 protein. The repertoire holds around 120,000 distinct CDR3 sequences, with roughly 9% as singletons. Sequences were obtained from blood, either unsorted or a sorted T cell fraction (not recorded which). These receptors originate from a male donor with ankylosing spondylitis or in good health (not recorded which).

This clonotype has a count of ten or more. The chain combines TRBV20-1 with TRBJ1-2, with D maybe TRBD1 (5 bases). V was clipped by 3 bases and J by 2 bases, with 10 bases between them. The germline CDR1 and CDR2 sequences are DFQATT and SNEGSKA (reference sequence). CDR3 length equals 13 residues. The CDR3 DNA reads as TGCAGTGCTAGTGGGGGGACCAACTATGGCTACACCTTC. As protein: CSASGGTNYGYTF.

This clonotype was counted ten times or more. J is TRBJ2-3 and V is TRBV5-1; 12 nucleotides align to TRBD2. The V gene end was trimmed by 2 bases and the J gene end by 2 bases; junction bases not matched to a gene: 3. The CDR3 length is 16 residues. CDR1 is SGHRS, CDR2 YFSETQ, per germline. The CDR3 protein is CASSFRTSGITDTQYF. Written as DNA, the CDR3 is TGCGCCAGCAGCTTTCGGACTAGCGGGATCACAGATACGCAGTATTTT.

The CDR3 here is CASSSGTGPSTDTQYF. The CDR3 DNA is TGCGCCAGCAGCTCCGGGACAGGGCCAAGCACAGATACGCAGTATTTT. This chain joins TRBV5-1 and TRBJ2-3, with 9 bases lining up with TRBD1. The CDR3 runs to 16 residues. J gave up 0 bases and V 3 bases, and 5 bases lay outside the gene matches. The germline V gene has CDR1 SGHRS and CDR2 YFSETQ.

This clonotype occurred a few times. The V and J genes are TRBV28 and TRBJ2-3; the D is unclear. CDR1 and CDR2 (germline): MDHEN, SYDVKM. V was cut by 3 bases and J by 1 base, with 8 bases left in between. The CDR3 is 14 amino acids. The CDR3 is CASSFSGGTDTQYF. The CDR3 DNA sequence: TGTGCCAGCAGTTTTTCAGGAGGCACAGATACGCAGTATTTT.

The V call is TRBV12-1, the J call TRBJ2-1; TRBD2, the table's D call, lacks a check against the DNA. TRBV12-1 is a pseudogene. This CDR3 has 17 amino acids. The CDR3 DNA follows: TGTGCCAGCAGCTTTGGGTGTCTAGCGGGTACCTACAATGAGCAGTTCTTC. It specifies CASSFGCLAGTYNEQFF.

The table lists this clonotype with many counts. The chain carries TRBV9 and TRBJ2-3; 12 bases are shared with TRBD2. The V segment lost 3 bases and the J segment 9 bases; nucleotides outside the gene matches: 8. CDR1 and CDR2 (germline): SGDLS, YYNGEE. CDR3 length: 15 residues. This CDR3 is CASSDSTSGRETQYF. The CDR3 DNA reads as TGTGCCAGCAGCGATTCGACTAGCGGGAGAGAGACGCAGTATTTT.

This CDR3 reads CASSQDGAFGANVLTF. The DNA for the CDR3 is TGTGCCAGCAGCCAAGATGGGGCTTTTGGGGCCAACGTCCTGACTTTC. The chain couples TRBV3-1 to TRBJ2-6; D might be TRBD1 (5 bases). The ends were cut back, 0 bases at V and 3 bases at J, with 9 bases in the middle. Germline assignment: CDR1 LGHDT and CDR2 YNNKEL (reference sequence). This CDR3 has 16 residues. The variable domain in full, with the rest retrieved from reference TRBV3-1 and TRBJ2-6, is DTAVSQTPKYLVTQMGNDKSIKCEQNLGHDTMYWYKQDSKKFLKIMFSYNNKELIINETVPNRFSPKSPDKAHLNLHINSLELGDSAVYFCASSQDGAFGANVLTFGAGSRLTVL.

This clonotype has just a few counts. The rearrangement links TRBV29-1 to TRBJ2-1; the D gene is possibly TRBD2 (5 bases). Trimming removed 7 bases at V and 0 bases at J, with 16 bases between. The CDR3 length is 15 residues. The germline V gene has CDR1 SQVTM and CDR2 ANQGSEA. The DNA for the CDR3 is TGCAGCGGGTCCGGCGGGCGGAGCTCCTACAATGAGCAGTTCTTC. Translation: CSGSGGRSSYNEQFF.

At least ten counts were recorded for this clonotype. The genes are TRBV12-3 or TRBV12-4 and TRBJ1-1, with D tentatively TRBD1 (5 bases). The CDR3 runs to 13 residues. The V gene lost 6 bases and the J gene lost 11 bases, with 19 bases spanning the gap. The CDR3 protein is CASRIDSSRIAFF. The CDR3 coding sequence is TGTGCCAGCAGGATAGACAGTTCCCGTATTGCTTTCTTT.

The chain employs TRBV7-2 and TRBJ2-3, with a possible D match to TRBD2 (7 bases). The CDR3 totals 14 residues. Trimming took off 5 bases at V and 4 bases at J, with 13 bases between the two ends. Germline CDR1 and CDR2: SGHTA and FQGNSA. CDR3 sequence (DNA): TGTGCCAGCAGCCCGAGGGGGGGGGCAGATACGCAGTATTTT. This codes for CASSPRGGADTQYF.

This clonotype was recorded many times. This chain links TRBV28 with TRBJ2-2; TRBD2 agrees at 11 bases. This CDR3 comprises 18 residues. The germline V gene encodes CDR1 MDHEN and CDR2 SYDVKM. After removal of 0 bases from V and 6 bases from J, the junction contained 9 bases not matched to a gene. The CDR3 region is CASSLWGTSGRRAGELFF. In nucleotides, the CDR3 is TGTGCCAGCAGTTTATGGGGGACTAGCGGTAGACGGGCCGGGGAGCTGTTTTTT.

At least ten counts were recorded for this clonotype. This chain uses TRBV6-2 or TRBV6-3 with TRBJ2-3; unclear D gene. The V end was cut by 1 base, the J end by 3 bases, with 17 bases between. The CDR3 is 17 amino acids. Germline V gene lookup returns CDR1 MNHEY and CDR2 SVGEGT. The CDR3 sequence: CASSYWPIGGKTDTQYF. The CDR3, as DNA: TGTGCCAGCAGTTACTGGCCAATTGGCGGAAAGACAGATACGCAGTATTTT.

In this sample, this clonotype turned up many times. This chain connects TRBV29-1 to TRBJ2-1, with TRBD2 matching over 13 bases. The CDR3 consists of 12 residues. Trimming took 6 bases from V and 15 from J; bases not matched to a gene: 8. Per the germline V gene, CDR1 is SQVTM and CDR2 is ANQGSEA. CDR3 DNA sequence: TGCAGCGTCCTCAAGACTAGCGGGAGGTTGTTCTTC. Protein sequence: CSVLKTSGRLFF.

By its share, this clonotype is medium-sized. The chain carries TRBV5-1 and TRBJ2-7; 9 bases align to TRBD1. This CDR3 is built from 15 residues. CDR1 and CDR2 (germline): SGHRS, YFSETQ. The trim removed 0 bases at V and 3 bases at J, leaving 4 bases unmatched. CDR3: CASSLETGGDYEQYF. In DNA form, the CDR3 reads TGCGCCAGCAGCTTGGAGACAGGGGGAGACTACGAGCAGTACTTC.

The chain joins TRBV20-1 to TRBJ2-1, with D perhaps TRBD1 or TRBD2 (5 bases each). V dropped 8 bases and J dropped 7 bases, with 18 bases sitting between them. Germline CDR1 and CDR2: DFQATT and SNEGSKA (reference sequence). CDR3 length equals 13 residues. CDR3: CSSPGTTKNEQFF. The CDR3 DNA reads TGCAGTTCCCCCGGGACCACGAAAAATGAGCAGTTCTTC.

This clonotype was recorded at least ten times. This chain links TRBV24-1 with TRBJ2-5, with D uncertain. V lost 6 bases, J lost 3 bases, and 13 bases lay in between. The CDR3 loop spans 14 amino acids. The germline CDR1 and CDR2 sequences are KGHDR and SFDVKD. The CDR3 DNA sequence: TGTGCCACCAGTCCGAGGACGCCTGAAGAGACCCAGTACTTC. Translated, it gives CATSPRTPEETQYF.

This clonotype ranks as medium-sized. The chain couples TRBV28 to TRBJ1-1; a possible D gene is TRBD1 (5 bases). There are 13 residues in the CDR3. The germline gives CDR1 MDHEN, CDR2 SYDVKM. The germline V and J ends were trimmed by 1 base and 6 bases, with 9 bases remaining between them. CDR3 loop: CASSLLQGSEAFF. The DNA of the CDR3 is TGTGCCAGCAGTTTATTGCAGGGTTCTGAAGCTTTCTTT.

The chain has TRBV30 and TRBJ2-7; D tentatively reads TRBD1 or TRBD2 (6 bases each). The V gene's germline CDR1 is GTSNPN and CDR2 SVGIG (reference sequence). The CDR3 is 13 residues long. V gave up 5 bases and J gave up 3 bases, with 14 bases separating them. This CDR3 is CAWGKGGFYEQYF. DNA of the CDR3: TGTGCCTGGGGAAAGGGGGGCTTCTACGAGCAGTACTTC.

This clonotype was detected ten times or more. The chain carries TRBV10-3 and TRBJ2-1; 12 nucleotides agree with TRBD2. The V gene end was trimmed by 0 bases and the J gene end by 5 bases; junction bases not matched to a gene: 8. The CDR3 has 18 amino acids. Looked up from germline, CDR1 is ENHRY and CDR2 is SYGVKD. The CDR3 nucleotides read TGTGCCATCAGTGAGTCACGGCTAGCGGGAGGGCCGAACAATGAGCAGTTCTTC. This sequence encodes CAISESRLAGGPNNEQFF.

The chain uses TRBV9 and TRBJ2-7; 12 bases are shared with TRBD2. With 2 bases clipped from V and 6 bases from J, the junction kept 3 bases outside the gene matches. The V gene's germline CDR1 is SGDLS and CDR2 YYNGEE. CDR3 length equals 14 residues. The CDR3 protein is CASSVGTSGLEQYF. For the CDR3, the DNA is TGTGCCAGCAGCGTTGGGACTAGCGGGCTCGAGCAGTACTTC.

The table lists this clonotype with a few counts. Here the CDR3 DNA reads TGTGCCAGCAGCTTACGGGGATATCAGCACCCCAGCACAGATACGCAGTATTTT. It translates to CASSLRGYQHPSTDTQYF. The rearrangement uses TRBV11-2 and TRBJ2-3; D perhaps matches TRBD2 (5 bases). V lost 2 bases, J lost 0 bases, and 18 bases lay in between. CDR3 length: 18 residues. Germline loops: CDR1 SGHAT, CDR2 FQNNGV. Variable domain in full (rest from reference TRBV11-2 and TRBJ2-3): EAGVAQSPRYKIIEKRQSVAFWCNPISGHATLYWYQQILGQGPKLLIQFQNNGVVDDSQLPKDRFSAERLKGVDSTLKIQPAKLEDSAVYLCASSLRGYQHPSTDTQYFGPGTRLTVL.

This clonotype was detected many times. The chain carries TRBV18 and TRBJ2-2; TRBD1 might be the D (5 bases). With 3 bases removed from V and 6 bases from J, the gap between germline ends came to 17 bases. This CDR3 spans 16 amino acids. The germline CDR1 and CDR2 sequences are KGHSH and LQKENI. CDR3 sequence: CASSPTALGPAGELFF. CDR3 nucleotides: TGTGCCAGCTCACCGACAGCTCTGGGCCCTGCCGGGGAGCTGTTTTTT.

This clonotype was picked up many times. The CDR3 sequence is CSARSYRGRYEQYF. The CDR3 DNA reads as TGCAGTGCCAGGAGTTACAGGGGGCGGTACGAGCAGTACTTC. The chain uses TRBV20-1 and TRBJ2-7; 9 nucleotides agree with TRBD1. The CDR3 loop spans 14 amino acids. From germline, CDR1 is DFQATT and CDR2 SNEGSKA (reference sequence). The trim removed 6 bases at V and 4 bases at J, leaving 10 bases unmatched.

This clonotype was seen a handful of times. The CDR3 DNA reads as TGCGCCAGCAGCTGGAGCATGAACACTGAAGCTTTCTTT. Encoded protein: CASSWSMNTEAFF. J is TRBJ1-1 and V is TRBV5-1; unclear D gene. The CDR3 length is 13 residues. Germline V lookup: CDR1 SGHRS, CDR2 YFSETQ. Trimming took 3 bases from V and 0 from J, leaving 6 bases between them.

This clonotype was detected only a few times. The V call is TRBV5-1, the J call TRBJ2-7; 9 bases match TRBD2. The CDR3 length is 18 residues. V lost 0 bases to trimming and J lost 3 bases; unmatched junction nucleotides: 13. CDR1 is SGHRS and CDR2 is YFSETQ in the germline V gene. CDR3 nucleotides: TGCGCCAGCAGCTTGGGCAGTGTAGCGGGAGCGCTGCACTACGAGCAGTACTTC. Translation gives CASSLGSVAGALHYEQYF.

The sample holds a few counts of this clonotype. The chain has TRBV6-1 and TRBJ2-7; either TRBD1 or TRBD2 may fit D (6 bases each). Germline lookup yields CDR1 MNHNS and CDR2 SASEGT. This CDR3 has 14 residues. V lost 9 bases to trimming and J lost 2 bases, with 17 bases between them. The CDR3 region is CASRVGGRPYEQYF. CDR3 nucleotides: TGTGCCAGTCGGGTAGGGGGGAGACCCTACGAGCAGTACTTC.

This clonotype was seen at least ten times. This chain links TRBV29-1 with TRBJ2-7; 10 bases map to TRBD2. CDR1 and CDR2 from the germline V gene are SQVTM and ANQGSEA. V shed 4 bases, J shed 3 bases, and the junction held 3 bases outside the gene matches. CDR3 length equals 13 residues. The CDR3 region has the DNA TGCAGCGTTGTGCCTAGCGGGAGCTACGAGCAGTACTTC. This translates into CSVVPSGSYEQYF.

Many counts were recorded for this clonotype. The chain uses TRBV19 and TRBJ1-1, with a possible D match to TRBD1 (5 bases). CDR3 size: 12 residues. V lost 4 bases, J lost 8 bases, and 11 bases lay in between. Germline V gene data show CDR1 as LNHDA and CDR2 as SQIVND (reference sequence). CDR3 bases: TGTGCCAGTAGTACGGGGGGAGGAGAAGCTTTCTTT. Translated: CASSTGGGEAFF. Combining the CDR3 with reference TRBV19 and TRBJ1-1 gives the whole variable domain DGGITQSPKYLFRKEGQNVTLSCEQNLNHDAMYWYRQDPGQGLRLIYYSQIVNDFQKGDIAEGYSVSREKKESFPLTVTSAQKNPTAFYLCASSTGGGEAFFGQGTRLTVV.

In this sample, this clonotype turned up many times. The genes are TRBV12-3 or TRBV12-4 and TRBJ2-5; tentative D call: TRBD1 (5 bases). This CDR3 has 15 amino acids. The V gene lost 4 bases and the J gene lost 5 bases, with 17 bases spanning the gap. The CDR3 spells CASSWVPTGLETQYF. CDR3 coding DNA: TGTGCCAGCAGTTGGGTCCCCACAGGTTTGGAGACCCAGTACTTC.

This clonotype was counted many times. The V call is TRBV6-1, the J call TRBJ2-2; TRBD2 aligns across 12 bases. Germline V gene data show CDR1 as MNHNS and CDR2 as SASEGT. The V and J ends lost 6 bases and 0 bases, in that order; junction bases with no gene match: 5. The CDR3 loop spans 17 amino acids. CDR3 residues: CASSFGLAGTNTGELFF. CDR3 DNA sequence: TGTGCCAGCAGCTTTGGACTAGCGGGGACGAACACCGGGGAGCTGTTTTTT.

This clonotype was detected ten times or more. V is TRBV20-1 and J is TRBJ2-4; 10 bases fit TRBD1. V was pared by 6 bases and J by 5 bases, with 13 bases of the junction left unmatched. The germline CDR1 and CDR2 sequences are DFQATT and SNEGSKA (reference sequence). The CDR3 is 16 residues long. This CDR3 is CSADGHFGTGENIQYF. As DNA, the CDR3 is TGCAGTGCCGATGGACATTTCGGGACAGGGGAAAACATTCAGTACTTC.

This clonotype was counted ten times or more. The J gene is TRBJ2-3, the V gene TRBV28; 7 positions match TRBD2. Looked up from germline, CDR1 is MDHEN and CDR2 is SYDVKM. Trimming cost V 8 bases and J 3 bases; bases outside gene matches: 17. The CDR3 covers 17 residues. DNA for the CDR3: TGTGCCAGCCACTTCTCTACTATGGGGGGGGTGACAGATACGCAGTATTTT. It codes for CASHFSTMGGVTDTQYF. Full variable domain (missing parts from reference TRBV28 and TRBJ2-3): DVKVTQSSRYLVKRTGEKVFLECVQDMDHENMFWYRQDPGLGLRLIYFSYDVKMKEKGDIPEGYSVSREKKERFSLILESASTNQTSMYLCASHFSTMGGVTDTQYFGPGTRLTVL.